These 26 T cell receptor beta chains were all obtained from the same sample, sequenced in a study of a mutant IDH1 vaccine in newly diagnosed glioma. Clones were read by immunoSEQ multiplex PCR, and TCRdb kept only the in-frame ones, dropping some. This table holds roughly 86,000 clones, 80% to 90% found once. The sample's time point: week 47, end of study. Vaccine doses each comprised 300 ug of mutant IDH1 20-mer peptide, with topical imiquimod. These receptors have no identified antigens. The specimen comprised PBMCs, sampled from a glioma patient whose treatment included an IDH1 peptide vaccine. Receptor source: a middle-aged man with glioma.

The chain links TRBV11-3 to TRBJ2-1; D unclear. Germline CDR1 is SGHNT and CDR2 is YENEEA. There are 14 residues in the CDR3. V gave up 5 bases and J gave up 0 bases, with 8 bases separating them. This CDR3 reads CASSPGSSYNEQFF. CDR3 coding DNA: TGTGCCAGCAGCCCCGGTAGCTCCTACAATGAGCAGTTCTTC.

This chain uses TRBV30 with TRBJ1-6; D remains ambiguous. V shed 4 bases and J shed 5 bases, with 15 bases lying between them. CDR1 and CDR2 from the germline V gene are GTSNPN and SVGIG (reference sequence). The CDR3 has 15 residues. The CDR3 DNA is TGTGCCTGGACCTCGGAGGGTCTGGATAATTCACCCCTCCACTTT. Translation: CAWTSEGLDNSPLHF. The variable domain in full, with the rest retrieved from reference TRBV30 and TRBJ1-6, is SQTIHQWPATLVQPVGSPLSLECTVEGTSNPNLYWYRQAAGRGLQLLFYSVGIGQISSEVPQNLSASRPQDRQFILSSKKLLLSDSGFYLCAWTSEGLDNSPLHFGNGTRLTVT.

This chain links TRBV14 with TRBJ1-4, with TRBD1 matching 8 bases. The CDR3 spans 16 residues. In germline, CDR1 is SGHDN, CDR2 FVKESK. The V and J ends lost 5 bases and 4 bases, in that order; junction bases with no gene match: 9. Here the CDR3 reads CASSDRGRFVNEKLFF. CDR3 nucleotide sequence: TGTGCCAGCAGCGACAGGGGCCGGTTTGTTAATGAAAAACTGTTTTTT.

Details on this clone: The sample holds other DNA sequences that translate to the same CDR3. This rearrangement joins TRBV19 to TRBJ2-3, with D possibly being TRBD1 or TRBD2 (6 bases each). The CDR3 totals 15 residues. V was clipped by 4 bases and J by 0 bases, with 11 bases between them. Looked up from germline, CDR1 is LNHDA and CDR2 is SQIVND (reference sequence). The CDR3, as DNA: TGTGCCAGTAGTACGGGGGCGACTAGCACAGATACGCAGTATTTT. This codes for CASSTGATSTDTQYF.

The genes are TRBV25-1 and TRBJ1-6; no clear D gene. CDR1 MGHDK and CDR2 SYGVNS come from the germline V gene. Trimming took 6 bases from V and 13 from J, leaving 10 bases between them. This CDR3 comprises 11 residues. In nucleotides, the CDR3 is TGTGCCAGCAGCCGGACGGGTCCCCTCCACTTT. This codes for CASSRTGPLHF.

This clone was observed a few times. The chain recombines TRBV7-2 with TRBJ2-2; TRBD2 is a possible D gene (6 bases). CDR3 length: 17 amino acids. Trimming cost V 1 base and J 6 bases, with 18 bases left between them. The germline gives CDR1 SGHTA, CDR2 FQGNSA. The CDR3 loop is CASSLVRGGVQAGELFF. The DNA for the CDR3 is TGTGCCAGCAGCTTAGTAAGAGGCGGGGTCCAGGCCGGGGAGCTGTTTTTT. The whole variable domain, remainder taken from reference TRBV7-2 and TRBJ2-2, is GAGVSQSPSNKVTEKGKDVELRCDPISGHTALYWYRQSLGQGLEFLIYFQGNSAPDKSGLPSDRFSAERTGGSVSTLTIQRTQQEDSAVYLCASSLVRGGVQAGELFFGEGSRLTVL.

The chain couples TRBV18 to TRBJ2-2; a possible D gene is TRBD2 (5 bases). The CDR3 totals 15 residues. The V and J ends lost 0 bases and 1 base respectively, with 6 bases between them. In germline, CDR1 is KGHSH, CDR2 LQKENI. The CDR3: CASSPPAGNTGELFF. The CDR3 bases are TGTGCCAGCTCACCACCTGCGGGGAACACCGGGGAGCTGTTTTTT.

This chain connects TRBV6-4 to TRBJ2-1; unclear D gene. From germline, CDR1 is MRHNA and CDR2 SNTAGT. V was cut by 8 bases and J by 4 bases, with 12 bases left in between. This CDR3 has 13 amino acids. The CDR3 region is CASEDRRYNEQFF. The CDR3 bases are TGTGCCAGCGAGGACCGAAGGTACAATGAGCAGTTCTTC.

This sequence joins TRBV18 and TRBJ2-4; possibly TRBD1 or TRBD2 for D (6 bases each). CDR1 is KGHSH, CDR2 LQKENI, per germline. The length of the CDR3 is 14 residues. Trimming took 0 bases from V and 7 from J, leaving 10 bases between them. CDR3 in DNA: TGTGCCAGCTCACCACCGGGGGGCGGGAACATTCAGTACTTC. Its translation is CASSPPGGGNIQYF.

J is TRBJ2-7 and V is TRBV11-3; maybe TRBD1 (7 bases). V lost 5 bases, J lost 5 bases, and 19 bases lay in between. Germline assignment: CDR1 SGHNT and CDR2 YENEEA. This CDR3 region has 15 residues. DNA for the CDR3: TGTGCCAGCAGCCCATCAGGGGGGTCCAGACACGAGCAGTACTTC. It specifies CASSPSGGSRHEQYF.

This sequence joins TRBV6-5 and TRBJ2-1; the match to TRBD2 covers 9 bases. The CDR3 spans 14 residues. Trimming at V came to 7 bases and at J to 6 bases, leaving 7 bases not matched to a gene. Germline CDR1 and CDR2: MNHEY and SVGAGI. The CDR3 protein is CASKEAGGTNEQFF. CDR3 nucleotide sequence: TGTGCCAGCAAGGAGGCGGGGGGGACCAATGAGCAGTTCTTC.

V and J are TRBV7-8 and TRBJ1-5; D is possibly TRBD1 (6 bases). V was cut by 2 bases and J by 7 bases, with 15 bases left in between. There are 15 residues in the CDR3. Germline CDR1 is SGHVS and CDR2 is FQNEAQ. The CDR3 sequence: CASSLRPGDGQPQHF. In nucleotides, the CDR3 is TGTGCCAGCAGCTTACGCCCAGGGGATGGCCAGCCCCAGCATTTT.

The chain carries TRBV5-1 and TRBJ1-2; possibly TRBD1 for D (6 bases). CDR3 length: 14 residues. CDR1 and CDR2 from the germline V gene are SGHRS and YFSETQ. V was cut by 4 bases and J by 8 bases, with 18 bases left in between. CDR3 in DNA: TGCGCCAGCAGCCCAGGGAGGGGGGGTCGAGGCTACACCTTC. This encodes CASSPGRGGRGYTF. Supplemented by reference TRBV5-1 and TRBJ1-2, the full variable domain reads KAGVTQTPRYLIKTRGQQVTLSCSPISGHRSVSWYQQTPGQGLQFLFEYFSETQRNKGNFPGRFSGRQFSNSRSEMNVSTLELGDSALYLCASSPGRGGRGYTFGSGTRLTVV.

The rearrangement links TRBV9 to TRBJ2-3; D may be TRBD2 (5 bases). The V and J ends lost 4 bases and 6 bases respectively, with 21 bases between them. CDR1 and CDR2 from the germline V gene are SGDLS and YYNGEE. The CDR3 contains 16 residues. CDR3 region: CASSPRLSGWADTQYF. CDR3 bases: TGTGCCAGCAGCCCCCGACTGAGCGGATGGGCCGATACGCAGTATTTT.

The J gene is TRBJ2-3, the V gene TRBV5-4; 7 nucleotides line up with TRBD1. The CDR3 spans 13 residues. Trimming removed 5 bases from V and 4 bases from J; junction bases left unmatched: 4. CDR1 is SGHNT and CDR2 is YYREEE in the germline V gene (reference sequence). CDR3 amino acids: CASRVGGADTQYF. The CDR3 nucleotides are TGTGCCAGCAGGGTAGGGGGCGCAGATACGCAGTATTTT.

A few counts support this clone. The chain is built from TRBV7-9 and TRBJ1-1; no firm D call. The CDR3 is made up of 13 amino acids. Trimming shortened V by 6 bases and J by 4 bases, and 12 bases separated the two germline ends. CDR1 SEHNR and CDR2 FQNEAQ come from the germline V gene (reference sequence). CDR3 sequence (DNA): TGTGCCAGCAGAGCCGGGTGGGGCACTGAAGCTTTCTTT. Residues: CASRAGWGTEAFF.

This clone came up a few times. This sequence joins TRBV28 and TRBJ1-2, with D possibly matching TRBD1 (6 bases). The length of the CDR3 is 13 residues. The V gene's germline CDR1 is MDHEN and CDR2 SYDVKM. V gave up 10 bases and J gave up 6 bases, with 18 bases separating them. CDR3 sequence (DNA): TGTGCCATCGAAGACAGGTCGGTGAATGGCTACACCTTC. Its protein product is CAIEDRSVNGYTF.

The chain employs TRBV15 and TRBJ2-7, with D possibly matching TRBD2 (6 bases). V lost 1 base and J lost 2, with 18 bases in between. The CDR3 spans 17 residues. CDR1 and CDR2 (germline): LNHNV, YYDKDF (reference sequence). As DNA, the CDR3 is TGTGCCACCAGCAGAGCAGGTAGTTTGGGGGGAACCTACGAGCAGTACTTC. This codes for CATSRAGSLGGTYEQYF.

The V and J genes are TRBV5-6 and TRBJ1-1, with D unresolved. This CDR3 has 14 residues. Germline CDR1 and CDR2: SGHDT and YYEEEE. V was pared by 4 bases and J by 4 bases, with 14 bases between. In nucleotides, the CDR3 is TGTGCCAGCAGCCTGCCTTTATTGGGCACTGAAGCTTTCTTT. Residues: CASSLPLLGTEAFF. Combining the CDR3 with reference TRBV5-6 and TRBJ1-1 gives the whole variable domain DAGVTQSPTHLIKTRGQQVTLRCSPKSGHDTVSWYQQALGQGPQFIFQYYEEEERQRGNFPDRFSGHQFPNYSSELNVNALLLGDSALYLCASSLPLLGTEAFFGQGTRLTVV.

Worth noting for this clone: Other DNA sequences in this specimen translate into the identical CDR3. V and J are TRBV4-3 and TRBJ2-7; D is ambiguous. In germline, CDR1 is LGHNA, CDR2 YSLEER. This CDR3 has 13 amino acids. Trimming removed 0 bases from V and 1 base from J, with 4 bases in between. CDR3 region: CASSQDGSYEQYF. In DNA form, the CDR3 reads TGCGCCAGCAGCCAAGACGGGTCCTACGAGCAGTACTTC.

The V and J genes are TRBV4-1 and TRBJ2-7; tentative D call: TRBD2 (5 bases). The CDR3 is made up of 14 amino acids. Trimming took off 0 bases at V and 5 bases at J, with 11 bases between the two ends. Per germline, CDR1 MGHRA and CDR2 YSYEKL. Here the CDR3 reads CASSQDSGLHEQYF. The CDR3, as DNA: TGCGCCAGCAGCCAAGACAGCGGTCTACACGAGCAGTACTTC.

V and J are TRBV19 and TRBJ1-1, with no clear D. The CDR3 spans 11 residues. Germline V gene lookup returns CDR1 LNHDA and CDR2 SQIVND (reference sequence). Trimming took 5 bases from V and 7 from J, leaving 8 bases between them. CDR3 in DNA: TGTGCCAGTAGTCAATCTGATGAAGCTTTCTTT. As protein: CASSQSDEAFF.

The V call is TRBV30, the J call TRBJ2-3, with 10 bases aligning to TRBD2. With 3 bases clipped from V and 5 bases from J, the junction kept 5 bases outside the gene matches. The germline V gene has CDR1 GTSNPN and CDR2 SVGIG (reference sequence). The CDR3 totals 14 residues. The chain's CDR3 is CAWSVAGGLDTQYF. The CDR3 nucleotides are TGTGCCTGGAGCGTAGCGGGGGGTTTAGATACGCAGTATTTT.

The V and J genes are TRBV6-1 and TRBJ1-2; D unresolved. The CDR3 runs to 12 residues. Germline V gives CDR1 MNHNS, CDR2 SASEGT. The V and J ends lost 2 bases and 8 bases respectively, with 9 bases between them. The CDR3 coding sequence is TGTGCCAGCAGTGAACAGGTTAAAGGCTACACCTTC. Amino acids: CASSEQVKGYTF.

This chain links TRBV6-5 with TRBJ2-7; D gene ambiguous. Germline CDR1 MNHEY, CDR2 SVGAGI. The CDR3 has 15 residues. The V and J ends lost 2 bases and 0 bases respectively, with 11 bases between them. DNA for the CDR3: TGTGCCAGCAGTTACGGACCGAGAAGCTCCTACGAGCAGTACTTC. This translates into CASSYGPRSSYEQYF.

This chain connects TRBV19 to TRBJ2-5; tentatively, D is TRBD2 (6 bases). CDR1 LNHDA and CDR2 SQIVND come from the germline V gene (reference sequence). This CDR3 contains 14 residues. Trimming removed 3 bases at V and 4 bases at J, with 12 bases between. The CDR3 loop reads CASSIAGLGETQYF. CDR3 DNA: TGTGCCAGTAGTATTGCGGGGTTGGGAGAGACCCAGTACTTC.